The 15 T cell receptor beta chains below all came from one sample that was sequenced in a study of response to subunit inactivated influenza vaccine. TCRdb reprocessed the RT-PCR reads with MiXCR, giving one entry per CDR3 protein. The profile shows about 520,000 distinct CDR3 sequences, roughly 7.9% of them singletons. The sample in question was PBMCs from blood, obtained less than 30 months after vaccination. The receptors come from a man between 45 and 75 years old who received an inactivated influenza vaccine.

The sample holds a few counts of this clonotype. The CDR3 here is CSASTGPGYTF. The DNA for the CDR3 is TGCAGTGCTAGTACGGGGCCGGGCTACACCTTC. The chain couples TRBV20-1 to TRBJ1-2; D might be TRBD1 (5 bases). Germline CDR1 reads DFQATT; CDR2 reads SNEGSKA (reference sequence). This CDR3 comprises 11 residues. V was clipped by 3 bases and J by 8 bases, with 10 bases between them.

A word on this clonotype: This could be a read error, since a much larger clone is one nucleotide away. This chain connects TRBV10-2 to TRBJ1-5; D is perhaps TRBD1 (5 bases). The germline V gene encodes CDR1 WSHSY and CDR2 SAAADI. CDR3 length: 14 residues. The CDR3 nucleotides read TGCGACAGCAGTATGGACATTTTTAATCAGCCCCAGCATTTT. It codes for CDSSMDIFNQPQHF.

For this clonotype: Lacking the conserved final phenylalanine or tryptophan, this CDR3 likely reflects a read error. This sequence joins TRBV20-1 and TRBJ2-2, with D perhaps matching TRBD2 (6 bases). This CDR3 is built from 15 residues. CDR1 DFQATT and CDR2 SNEGSKA come from the germline V gene (reference sequence). V was clipped by 0 bases and J by 3 bases, with 11 bases between them. CDR3 region: CSARDNGGHTGELFL. The DNA of the CDR3 is TGCAGTGCTAGAGATAACGGGGGACACACCGGGGAGCTGTTTCTT.

This clonotype came up many times. The chain employs TRBV11-2 and TRBJ2-5; D is ambiguous. Germline CDR1 reads SGHAT; CDR2 reads FQNNGV. The CDR3 covers 13 residues. V was trimmed by 5 bases and J by 5 bases, leaving 12 bases between them. The CDR3 DNA reads as TGTGCCAGCAGCCCCCCTATCCCGGAGACCCAGTACTTC. Its protein is CASSPPIPETQYF.

This clonotype was observed at least ten times. The chain uses TRBV6-2 or TRBV6-3 and TRBJ1-5, with 8 bases matching TRBD1. Germline V gene data show CDR1 as MNHEY and CDR2 as SVGEGT. Trimming removed 4 bases from V and 6 bases from J; junction bases left unmatched: 2. The CDR3 extends over 13 amino acids. CDR3 residues: CASSSGGVQPQHF. The CDR3, as DNA: TGTGCCAGCAGTTCAGGGGGCGTTCAGCCCCAGCATTTT.

This clonotype has a handful of counts. The chain couples TRBV13 to TRBJ2-1; 12 nucleotides match TRBD2. V dropped 2 bases and J dropped 0; count of bases not matched to a gene: 14. The germline V gene encodes CDR1 PRHDT and CDR2 FYEKMQ (reference sequence). The CDR3 length is 21 residues. The CDR3: CASSLSGWRLAGESSYNEQFF. The CDR3 DNA follows: TGTGCCAGCAGCTTATCAGGGTGGAGACTAGCGGGAGAAAGCTCCTACAATGAGCAGTTCTTC.

The rearrangement uses TRBV4-1 and TRBJ1-4, with 9 bases lining up with TRBD1. After removal of 1 base from V and 7 bases from J, the junction contained 7 bases not matched to a gene. From germline, CDR1 is MGHRA and CDR2 YSYEKL. This CDR3 has 16 amino acids. The CDR3 coding sequence is TGCGCCAGCAGCCAAGTCCTGGGACAGGGAAGTGAAAAACTGTTTTTT. This gives the protein CASSQVLGQGSEKLFF.

The chain employs TRBV15 and TRBJ1-5; TRBD1 is a possible D gene (6 bases). Germline values: CDR1 LNHNV, CDR2 YYDKDF (reference sequence). V lost 3 bases to trimming and J lost 5 bases, with 11 bases between them. The length of the CDR3 is 14 residues. CDR3 region: CATSREDRDQPQHF. In DNA, the CDR3 is TGTGCCACCAGCAGGGAGGACAGAGATCAGCCCCAGCATTTT. The whole variable domain, filled in from reference TRBV15 and TRBJ1-5, reads DAMVIQNPRYQVTQFGKPVTLSCSQTLNHNVMYWYQQKSSQAPKLLFHYYDKDFNNEADTPDNFQSRRPNTSFCFLDIRSPGLGDTAMYLCATSREDRDQPQHFGDGTRLSIL.

This clonotype appeared a few times. The V call is TRBV9, the J call TRBJ2-3, with 12 nucleotides matching TRBD2. The CDR3 has 15 residues. After removal of 5 bases from V and 7 bases from J, the junction contained 8 bases not matched to a gene. Germline CDR1 reads SGDLS; CDR2 reads YYNGEE. The CDR3 is CASSASSGGAHTQYF. The CDR3 coding sequence is TGTGCCAGCAGTGCTTCTAGCGGGGGGGCGCATACGCAGTATTTT.

In its sample, this clonotype was seen a few times. The chain links TRBV20-1 to TRBJ1-5; a weak D match, TRBD1 (6 bases). The CDR3 loop spans 15 amino acids. Germline V gene lookup returns CDR1 DFQATT and CDR2 SNEGSKA (reference sequence). Trimming left V 1 base short and J 0 bases short, with 10 bases between. The CDR3 loop is CSARGTDYSNQPQHF. CDR3 nucleotide sequence: TGCAGTGCTAGAGGGACAGATTATAGCAATCAGCCCCAGCATTTT.

This clonotype has a handful of counts. This rearrangement joins TRBV6-2 or TRBV6-3 to TRBJ1-6; the D gene is possibly TRBD1 (6 bases). V was clipped by 2 bases and J by 9 bases, with 11 bases between them. Germline CDR1 reads MNHEY; CDR2 reads SVGEGT. The CDR3 has 14 amino acids. CDR3 residues: CASSYNREFSPLHF. The CDR3, as DNA: TGTGCCAGCAGTTACAACAGGGAGTTTTCACCCCTCCACTTT.

This clonotype was recorded a few times. This chain links TRBV20-1 with TRBJ1-2; D remains unclear. The germline V gene has CDR1 DFQATT and CDR2 SNEGSKA (reference sequence). V lost 3 bases, J lost 13 bases, and 21 bases lay in between. CDR3 size: 13 residues. The CDR3 nucleotides are TGCAGTGCTAGTCCCGGGGTGCCGTTGAGTCTCACCTTC. This gives the protein CSASPGVPLSLTF.

To note about this clonotype: A much larger clone differs by one base, so this may be a read error. The J gene is TRBJ2-3, the V gene TRBV7-2, with 7 bases lining up with TRBD2. The length of the CDR3 is 15 residues. J lost 0 bases, V lost 1 base, and 1 base had no gene match. Germline loops: CDR1 SGHTA, CDR2 FQGNSA. CDR3 nucleotides: TGTGCCAGCAGCTTAGTGCGGGAGAGCACAGATACGCAGTATTTT. It translates to CASSLVRESTDTQYF. Full variable domain (outside the CDR3, taken from reference TRBV7-2 and TRBJ2-3): GAGVSQSPSNKVTEKGKDVELRCDPISGHTALYWYRQSLGQGLEFLIYFQGNSAPDKSGLPSDRFSAERTGGSVSTLTIQRTQQEDSAVYLCASSLVRESTDTQYFGPGTRLTVL.

This clonotype was seen a handful of times. This rearrangement joins TRBV5-1 to TRBJ2-3; D may be TRBD2 (5 bases). The CDR3 contains 14 residues. V lost 1 base to trimming and J lost 6 bases, with 12 bases between them. Germline V gene data show CDR1 as SGHRS and CDR2 as YFSETQ. The CDR3 DNA is TGCGCCAGCAGCTTGTCGCTAGCATCGGATACGCAGTATTTT. Its protein is CASSLSLASDTQYF.

This clonotype was counted many times. J is TRBJ2-1 and V is TRBV6-2 or TRBV6-3, with 10 positions matching TRBD2. CDR3 length: 20 amino acids. V dropped 6 bases and J dropped 0; count of bases not matched to a gene: 17. Per germline, CDR1 MNHEY and CDR2 SVGEGT. As DNA, the CDR3 is TGTGCCAGCAGCCCGCGGTGGGGACTAGCGCCGCTTAGCTCCTACAATGAGCAGTTCTTC. This codes for CASSPRWGLAPLSSYNEQFF.